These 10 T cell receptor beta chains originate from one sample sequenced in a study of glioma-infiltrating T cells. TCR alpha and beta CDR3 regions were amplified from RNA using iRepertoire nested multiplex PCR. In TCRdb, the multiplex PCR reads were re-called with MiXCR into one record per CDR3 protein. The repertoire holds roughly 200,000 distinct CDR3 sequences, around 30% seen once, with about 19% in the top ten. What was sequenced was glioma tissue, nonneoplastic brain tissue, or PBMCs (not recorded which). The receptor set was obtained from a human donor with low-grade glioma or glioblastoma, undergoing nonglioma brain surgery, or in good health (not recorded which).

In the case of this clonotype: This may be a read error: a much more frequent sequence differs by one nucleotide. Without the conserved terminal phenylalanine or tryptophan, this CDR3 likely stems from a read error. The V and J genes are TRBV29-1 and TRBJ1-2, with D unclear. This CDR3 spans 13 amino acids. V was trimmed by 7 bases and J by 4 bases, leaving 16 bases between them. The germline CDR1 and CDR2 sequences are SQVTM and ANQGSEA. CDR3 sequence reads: CSAGEGRAYGYTS. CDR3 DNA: TGCAGCGCCGGGGAGGGCCGGGCCTATGGCTACACCTCC.

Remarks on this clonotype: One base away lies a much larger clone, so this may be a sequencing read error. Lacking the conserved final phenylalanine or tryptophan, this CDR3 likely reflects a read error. This CDR3 is CASRFAGLATHNEQFL. The CDR3 DNA reads as TGTGCCAGCAGATTTGCGGGACTAGCGACTCACAATGAGCAGTTCCTC. The rearrangement uses TRBV28 and TRBJ2-1, with 10 bases lining up with TRBD2. Germline V gene sequence: CDR1 MDHEN, CDR2 SYDVKM. The V segment lost 6 bases and the J segment 5 bases; nucleotides outside the gene matches: 10. The CDR3 consists of 16 residues.

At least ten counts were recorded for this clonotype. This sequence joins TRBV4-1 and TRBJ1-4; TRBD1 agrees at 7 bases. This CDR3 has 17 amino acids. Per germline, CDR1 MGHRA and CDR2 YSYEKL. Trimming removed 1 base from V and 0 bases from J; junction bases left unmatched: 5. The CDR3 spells CASSQVRDSATNEKLFF. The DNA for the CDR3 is TGCGCCAGCAGCCAAGTTAGGGACAGCGCAACTAATGAAAAACTGTTTTTT.

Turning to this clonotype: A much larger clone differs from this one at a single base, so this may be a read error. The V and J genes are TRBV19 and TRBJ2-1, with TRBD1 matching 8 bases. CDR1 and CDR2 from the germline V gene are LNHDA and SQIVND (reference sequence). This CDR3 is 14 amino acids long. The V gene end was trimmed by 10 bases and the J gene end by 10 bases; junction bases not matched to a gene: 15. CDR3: CATQGGTGIKEQFF. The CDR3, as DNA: TGTGCCACCCAGGGCGGGACAGGCATAAAAGAGCAGTTCTTC. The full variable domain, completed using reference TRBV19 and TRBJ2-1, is DGGITQSPKYLFRKEGQNVTLSCEQNLNHDAMYWYRQDPGQGLRLIYYSQIVNDFQKGDIAEGYSVSREKKESFPLTVTSAQKNPTAFYLCATQGGTGIKEQFFGPGTRLTVL.

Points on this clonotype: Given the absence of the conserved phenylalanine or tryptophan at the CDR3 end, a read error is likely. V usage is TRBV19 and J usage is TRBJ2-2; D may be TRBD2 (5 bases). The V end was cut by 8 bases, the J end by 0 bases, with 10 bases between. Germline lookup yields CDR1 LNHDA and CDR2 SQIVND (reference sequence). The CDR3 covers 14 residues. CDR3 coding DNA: TGTGCCAGTCCGGGAAAGACGAACACCGGGGAGCTGTTTTCT. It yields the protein CASPGKTNTGELFS.

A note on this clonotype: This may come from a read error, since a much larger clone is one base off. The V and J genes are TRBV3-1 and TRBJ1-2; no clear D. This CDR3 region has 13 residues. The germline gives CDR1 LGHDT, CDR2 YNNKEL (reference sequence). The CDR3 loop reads CDSSPREANGYTF. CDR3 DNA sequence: TGTGACAGCTCACCGCGGGAGGCCAATGGCTACACCTTC.

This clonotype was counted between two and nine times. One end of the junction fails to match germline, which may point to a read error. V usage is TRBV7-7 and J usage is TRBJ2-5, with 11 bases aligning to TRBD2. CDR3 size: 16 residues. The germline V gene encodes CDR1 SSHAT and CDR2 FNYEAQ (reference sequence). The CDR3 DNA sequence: TGTGCTAGCAGCCCCGAGAGACTAGCGGGGCAAGAGACCCAGTACTTC. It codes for CASSPERLAGQETQYF.

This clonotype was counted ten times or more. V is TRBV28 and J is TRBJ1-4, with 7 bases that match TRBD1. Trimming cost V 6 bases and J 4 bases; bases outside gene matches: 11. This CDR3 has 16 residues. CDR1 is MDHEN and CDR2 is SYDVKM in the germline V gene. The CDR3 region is CASSQPSGQLNEKLFF. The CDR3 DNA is TGTGCCAGCAGCCAGCCTTCGGGACAGCTTAATGAAAAACTGTTTTTT.

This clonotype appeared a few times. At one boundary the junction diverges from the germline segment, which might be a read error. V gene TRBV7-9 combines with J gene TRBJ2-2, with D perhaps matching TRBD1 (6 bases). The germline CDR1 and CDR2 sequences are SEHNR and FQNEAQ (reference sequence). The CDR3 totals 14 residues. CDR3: CASSFTGNTGEPFF. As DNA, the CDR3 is TGTGCCAGCAGCTTCACAGGGAACACCGGGGAGCCGTTTTTT.

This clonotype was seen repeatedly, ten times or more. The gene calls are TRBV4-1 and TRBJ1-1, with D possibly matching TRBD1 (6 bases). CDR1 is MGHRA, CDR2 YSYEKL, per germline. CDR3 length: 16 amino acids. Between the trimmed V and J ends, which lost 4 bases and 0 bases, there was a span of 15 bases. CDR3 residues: CASSPARTVLNTEAFF. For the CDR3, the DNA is TGCGCCAGCAGCCCGGCGAGGACAGTCTTGAACACTGAAGCTTTCTTT.